The TCR beta chain described here comes from a study of T cells in women clearing cervical HPV infection. The CDR3 extends over 13 amino acids. Unmatched junction bases numbered 3, after V lost 7 bases and J lost 4 bases. Germline lookup yields CDR1 SNHLY and CDR2 FYNNEI. Regarding this clone: The observed sequence ends 3 residues before the CDR3 terminus, with the missing tail filled in from the germline J gene.

Sequencing was performed with immunoSEQ multiplex PCR; in TCRdb, only in-frame clones are kept and a portion is missing. The repertoire table contains approximately 40,000 clones. The V call is TRBV2, the J call TRBJ1-3; 8 nucleotides align to TRBD1. The sequence came from a woman aged 18 to 75 with a cervical HPV16 infection that either progressed to CIN3+ or cleared (not recorded which). Specimen: blood buffy coat. CDR3 in amino acids: CASIQGAGNTIYF. The CDR3 DNA, read in part, is TGTGCCAGCATCCAGGGGGCAGGAAACACC. Full variable domain (remainder filled in from reference TRBV2 and TRBJ1-3): EPEVTQTPSHQVTQMGQEVILRCVPISNHLYFYWYRQILGQKVEFLVSFYNNEISEKSEIFDDQFSVERPDGSNFTLKIRSTKLEDSAMYFCASIQGAGNTIYFGEGSWLTVV.